This entry lists 25 T cell receptor beta chains sequenced from one sample in a study of T cells in Graves' hyperthyroidism and ophthalmopathy. RNA transcripts provided the source from which TCR beta CDR3 regions were amplified. A set of HTBI primers served as the primers for a first-round RT-PCR of the TCR CDR3. Via MiXCR, TCRdb re-called the multiplex PCR reads, giving one row per CDR3 protein. Among some 580,000 distinct CDR3 sequences listed, about 16% were seen once. Sample: blood. The receptor source for this set is a woman aged 40-49 years with Graves' ophthalmopathy.

The sample holds many counts of this clonotype. The J gene is TRBJ2-7, the V gene TRBV7-2; TRBD1 is a possible D gene (6 bases). This CDR3 contains 14 residues. Germline CDR1 is SGHTA and CDR2 is FQGNSA. The V end was cut by 5 bases, the J end by 4 bases, with 15 bases between. The CDR3 DNA follows: TGTGCCAGCAGCCAGGGGATTTCACTATACGAGCAGTACTTC. Its protein product is CASSQGISLYEQYF.

This clonotype occurred many times. The V gene is TRBV18, the J gene TRBJ2-5; 7 nucleotides align to TRBD1. Germline CDR1 is KGHSH and CDR2 is LQKENI. With V trimmed by 3 bases and J by 3 bases, 7 bases remained unmatched. The CDR3 extends over 15 amino acids. CDR3 protein: CASSPRTGQEETQYF. The CDR3 DNA follows: TGTGCCAGCTCACCCAGGACAGGCCAAGAAGAGACCCAGTACTTC.

This clonotype showed up many times. The chain carries TRBV11-1 and TRBJ2-1; possibly TRBD1 or TRBD2 for D (5 bases each). In germline, CDR1 is SGHAT, CDR2 FQDESV (reference sequence). The CDR3 runs 11 residues. Trimming pared 9 bases from V and 10 bases from J, leaving 13 bases between. CDR3 DNA: TGTGCCAGGGCGTGGGGGTGGGAGCAGTTCTTC. This encodes CARAWGWEQFF.

This chain connects TRBV12-3 or TRBV12-4 to TRBJ2-3; D is unclear. Trimming took off 3 bases at V and 0 bases at J, with 10 bases between the two ends. The CDR3 sequence is 15 residues long. CDR3 nucleotides: TGTGCCAGCAGTTTCGCCAGACTTAGCACAGATACGCAGTATTTT. This encodes CASSFARLSTDTQYF.

In its sample, this clonotype was seen many times. This chain connects TRBV2 to TRBJ2-1; D uncertain. This CDR3 has 12 residues. CDR1 and CDR2 (germline): SNHLY, FYNNEI. Trimming left V 3 bases short and J 9 bases short, with 9 bases between. The CDR3 sequence is CASSDPRLEQFF. The CDR3 region has the DNA TGTGCCAGCAGTGACCCCCGACTTGAGCAGTTCTTC.

This clonotype was found a few times. The gene calls are TRBV20-1 and TRBJ1-3, with TRBD1 identical over 10 bases. This CDR3 is 16 amino acids long. The V and J ends lost 0 bases and 2 bases, in that order; junction bases with no gene match: 4. Germline V gene lookup returns CDR1 DFQATT and CDR2 SNEGSKA (reference sequence). CDR3: CSAREGQGGPGNTIYF. The CDR3 region has the DNA TGCAGTGCTAGAGAAGGACAGGGGGGTCCTGGAAACACCATATATTTT.

The chain uses TRBV7-9 and TRBJ1-4; weak D call: TRBD1 (5 bases). Trimming removed 6 bases from V and 0 bases from J, with 14 bases in between. Germline V gives CDR1 SEHNR, CDR2 FQNEAQ (reference sequence). The CDR3 has 16 amino acids. CDR3 in DNA: TGTGCCAGCAGTTCAGGACGGGGGGCAACTAATGAAAAACTGTTTTTT. Translating it yields CASSSGRGATNEKLFF.

This clonotype was found a few times. The chain is built from TRBV9 and TRBJ2-1, with 9 bases lining up with TRBD2. Looked up from germline, CDR1 is SGDLS and CDR2 is YYNGEE. The CDR3 covers 15 residues. V shed 4 bases, J shed 8 bases, and the junction held 10 bases outside the gene matches. In nucleotides, the CDR3 is TGTGCCAGCAGCACCGGGACTAGCCCCCTCTATGAGCAGTTCTTC. It codes for CASSTGTSPLYEQFF. Full variable domain (rest looked up from reference TRBV9 and TRBJ2-1): DSGVTQTPKHLITATGQRVTLRCSPRSGDLSVYWYQQSLDQGLQFLIQYYNGEERAKGNILERFSAQQFPDLHSELNLSSLELGDSALYFCASSTGTSPLYEQFFGPGTRLTVL.

This clonotype was detected many times. The V call is TRBV9, the J call TRBJ2-7; tentatively, D is TRBD2 (6 bases). The CDR3 covers 14 residues. Looked up from germline, CDR1 is SGDLS and CDR2 is YYNGEE. V lost 4 bases and J 5 bases, leaving 16 bases between the germline ends. CDR3 DNA sequence: TGTGCCAGCAGCCGTAGCGGCAACCAAAACGAGCAGTACTTC. Its protein product is CASSRSGNQNEQYF.

This clonotype was observed a handful of times. The J gene is TRBJ2-7, the V gene TRBV6-2 or TRBV6-3; TRBD2 might be the D (5 bases). Germline CDR1 MNHEY, CDR2 SVGEGT. V was shortened by 8 bases and J by 7 bases, with 9 bases between the two germline ends. This CDR3 has 10 amino acids. The CDR3 coding sequence is TGTGCCAGCTCTCGGGAAGAGCAGTACTTC. Translating gives CASSREEQYF.

This clonotype was observed a few times. A read error may produce the germline difference seen at one junction end. This chain joins TRBV7-9 and TRBJ1-1; 9 nucleotides agree with TRBD1. The CDR3 totals 16 residues. Germline V gene lookup returns CDR1 SEHNR and CDR2 FQNEAQ (reference sequence). This chain's CDR3 is CASSLGGQGMNAEAFF. The CDR3 DNA reads as TGTGCCAGCAGCTTAGGGGGACAGGGCATGAACGCTGAAGCTTTCTTT.

The chain combines TRBV19 with TRBJ2-1, with 13 nucleotides matching TRBD2. V trimming: 7 bases; J trimming: 0 bases; junction bases outside the gene matches: 3. The germline V gene has CDR1 LNHDA and CDR2 SQIVND (reference sequence). The CDR3 is 16 amino acids. Here the CDR3 reads CASTGLAGASYNEQFF. Written as DNA, the CDR3 is TGTGCCAGTACAGGACTAGCGGGAGCCTCCTACAATGAGCAGTTCTTC.

This clonotype showed up many times. An end of the junction differs from the germline gene, which may be a read error. The gene calls are TRBV5-1 and TRBJ2-2; tentative D call: TRBD2 (6 bases). CDR1 is SGHRS and CDR2 is YFSETQ in the germline V gene. This CDR3 has 12 residues. The CDR3 region is CASSRGTGELFF. CDR3 bases: TGTGCCAGCAGCCGGGGGACCGGGGAGCTGTTTTTT.

This clonotype has more than one count but fewer than ten. V gene TRBV11-3 combines with J gene TRBJ2-3, with 7 positions matching TRBD1. Germline CDR1 and CDR2: SGHNT and YENEEA. The length of the CDR3 is 14 residues. V shed 4 bases, J shed 3 bases, and the junction held 4 bases outside the gene matches. The CDR3 loop is CASSSTGETDTQYF. CDR3 coding DNA: TGTGCCAGCAGCTCTACAGGGGAGACAGATACGCAGTATTTT.

This clonotype was counted a few times. The CDR3 DNA reads TGTGCCAGCAGCCAATCGGGACTGCAAGAGACCCAGTACTTC. This codes for CASSQSGLQETQYF. The gene calls are TRBV3-1 and TRBJ2-5; tentative D call: TRBD2 (6 bases). The CDR3 consists of 14 residues. From germline, CDR1 is LGHDT and CDR2 YNNKEL (reference sequence). V gave up 2 bases and J gave up 2 bases, with 9 bases separating them.

This clonotype was seen repeatedly, ten times or more. The genes are TRBV28 and TRBJ1-2; TRBD1 matches at 11 bases. After removal of 5 bases from V and 4 bases from J, the junction contained 9 bases not matched to a gene. Germline V gene lookup returns CDR1 MDHEN and CDR2 SYDVKM. The CDR3 covers 16 residues. In DNA, the CDR3 is TGTGCCAGCAGTGCGGCGCGGACAGGGGGCACCTATGGCTACACCTTC. Translating gives CASSAARTGGTYGYTF.

The chain links TRBV6-1 to TRBJ2-1; D is ambiguous. CDR1 is MNHNS, CDR2 SASEGT, per germline. Trimming removed 4 bases at V and 0 bases at J, with 10 bases between. CDR3 length: 15 amino acids. The CDR3 DNA follows: TGTGCCAGCAGTGCGAGCGAAAGCTCCTACAATGAGCAGTTCTTC. Protein: CASSASESSYNEQFF.

The chain carries TRBV7-3 and TRBJ2-5, with 8 bases matching TRBD2. V lost 2 bases and J lost 7; bases outside the gene matches: 12. Germline V gene data show CDR1 as SGHTA and CDR2 as FQGTGA. The CDR3 is made up of 16 amino acids. The CDR3 reads CASSLEPSGPRGTQYF. Here the CDR3 DNA reads TGTGCCAGCAGCTTAGAGCCTAGCGGGCCCCGGGGGACCCAGTACTTC.

This clonotype has ten or more counts. The J gene is TRBJ2-2, the V gene TRBV2, with TRBD2 matching over 8 bases. Per the germline V gene, CDR1 is SNHLY and CDR2 is FYNNEI. The junction had 5 bases not matched to a gene; V was cut back by 7 bases and J by 4 bases. CDR3 length: 14 amino acids. This CDR3 reads CASKAGTSTGELFF. The CDR3 nucleotides are TGTGCCAGCAAAGCCGGGACTAGCACCGGGGAGCTGTTTTTT.

V and J are TRBV2 and TRBJ2-2; 9 bases fit TRBD1. The CDR3 extends over 14 amino acids. The germline V gene encodes CDR1 SNHLY and CDR2 FYNNEI. V was pared by 8 bases and J by 7 bases, with 8 bases of the junction left unmatched. The CDR3 coding sequence is TGTGCCAGCGACCGGGACAGGGTGATCGGGGAGCTGTTTTTT. Its translation: CASDRDRVIGELFF.

In its sample, this clonotype was seen a few times. The chain links TRBV5-1 to TRBJ2-2; possible D gene TRBD2, 6 bases. Germline V gene sequence: CDR1 SGHRS, CDR2 YFSETQ. V lost 5 bases to trimming and J lost 3 bases, with 14 bases between them. The CDR3 extends over 15 amino acids. The CDR3 nucleotides read TGCGCCAGCAGACCCGGGACTCCGGACACCGGGGAGCTGTTTTTT. Its protein product is CASRPGTPDTGELFF.

This clonotype was picked up a small number of times. This CDR3 is CASTPARTGGEQYF. CDR3 sequence (DNA): TGTGCCAGCACTCCAGCCAGGACAGGGGGGGAGCAGTACTTC. The chain carries TRBV6-1 and TRBJ2-7; 10 nucleotides align to TRBD1. Germline V gene lookup returns CDR1 MNHNS and CDR2 SASEGT. The V and J ends lost 7 bases and 7 bases, in that order; junction bases with no gene match: 10. This CDR3 has 14 amino acids.

This chain connects TRBV10-3 to TRBJ2-5; TRBD1 aligns across 7 bases. J was trimmed by 3 bases and V by 2 bases; bases with no gene match: 0. This CDR3 is built from 13 residues. Germline V gene data show CDR1 as ENHRY and CDR2 as SYGVKD. Written as DNA, the CDR3 is TGTGCCATCAGTGAGGACAGGGAAGAGACCCAGTACTTC. Amino acids: CAISEDREETQYF.

Many counts were recorded for this clonotype. The chain employs TRBV27 and TRBJ1-2, with a weak D call TRBD1 (6 bases). CDR3 length: 15 amino acids. Germline V gene sequence: CDR1 MNHEY, CDR2 SMNVEV (reference sequence). Trimming took 3 bases from V and 4 from J, leaving 15 bases between them. CDR3 region: CASSFSTGGGYGYTF. CDR3 in DNA: TGTGCCAGCAGTTTTTCCACGGGGGGCGGCTATGGCTACACCTTC.

This clonotype was detected many times. The chain joins TRBV6-4 to TRBJ2-1; TRBD2 matches at 10 bases. J was trimmed by 8 bases and V by 3 bases; bases with no gene match: 7. Germline V CDR1 and CDR2: MRHNA, SNTAGT. The CDR3 is made up of 15 amino acids. The CDR3 nucleotides read TGTGCCAGCAGTGAGTCTAGCGGGAGTGTTGATGAGCAGTTCTTC. It is translated as CASSESSGSVDEQFF.